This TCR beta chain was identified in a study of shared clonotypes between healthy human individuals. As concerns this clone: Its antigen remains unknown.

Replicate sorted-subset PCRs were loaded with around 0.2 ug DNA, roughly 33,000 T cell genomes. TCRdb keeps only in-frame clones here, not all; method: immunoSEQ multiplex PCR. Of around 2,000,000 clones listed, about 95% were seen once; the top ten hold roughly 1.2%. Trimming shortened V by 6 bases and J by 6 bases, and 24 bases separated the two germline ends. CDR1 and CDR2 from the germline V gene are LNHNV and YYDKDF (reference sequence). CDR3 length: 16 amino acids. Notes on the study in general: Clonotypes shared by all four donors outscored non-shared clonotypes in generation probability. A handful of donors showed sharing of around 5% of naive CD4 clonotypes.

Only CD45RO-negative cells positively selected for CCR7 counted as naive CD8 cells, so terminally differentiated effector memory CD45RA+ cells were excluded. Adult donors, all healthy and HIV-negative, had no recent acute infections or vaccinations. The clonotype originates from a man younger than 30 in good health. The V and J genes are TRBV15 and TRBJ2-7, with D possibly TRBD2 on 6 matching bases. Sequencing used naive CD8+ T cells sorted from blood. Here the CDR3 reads CATSPPRGLSVGEQYF. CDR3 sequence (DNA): TGTGCCACCAGTCCCCCCCGGGGACTTTCTGTTGGCGAGCAGTACTTC.